Listed below are T cell receptor beta chains from one sample, sequenced in a study of PD-L1 blockade in urothelial cancer. The repertoire was sequenced with immunoSEQ multiplex PCR; TCRdb's copy has only in-frame clones and lacks some. The data show 11,000 to 15,000 clones, with more than 75% seen just once and approximately 16% held by the top ten. Sequenced material: PBMCs, taken around atezolizumab (anti-PD-L1) treatment. These TCRs come from a man between 65 and 79 years old with urothelial cancer. CDR3s leave out the opening cysteine and the closing phenylalanine or tryptophan.

>TRBV5-1|TRBJ1-4
ASSASGTGVEKLF
>TRBV18|TRBJ2-6
ASSPREPSGANVLT
>TRBV28|TRBJ1-2
ASSYGWGPKTGYGYT
>TRBV27|TRBJ2-2
ASSPNRDRVGITGELF
>TRBV18|TRBJ1-6
ASSPPFYNSPLH
>TRBV6-1|TRBJ2-1
ASSDGGTTYNEQF
>TRBV12-5|TRBJ1-2
ASGLFLVEGGGFSGRYGYT
>TRBV28|TRBJ1-2
ASSLYGRDVNYGYT
>TRBV5-1|TRBJ1-6
ASSSGQGAYSPLH
>TRBV19|TRBJ2-5
ASSLTGGRETQY
>TRBV30|TRBJ2-1
ARDGALGNEQF
>TRBV5-1|TRBJ2-5
ASYKGQGMETQY
>TRBV10-3|TRBJ1-1
AISPGTGGRTEAF
>TRBV5-3|TRBJ2-3
ARSLGGGQTDTQY
>TRBV5-5|TRBJ1-3
ASSLGDRLGTIY
>TRBV10-3|TRBJ2-1
AISESGPDSYNEQF
>TRBV30|TRBJ2-5
AWSKRVQETQY
>TRBV9|TRBJ1-4
ASSALRQGVGGTNEKLF
>TRBV5-1|TRBJ1-5
ASSLGQGRNQPQH
>TRBV2|TRBJ2-3
ASTRRRVSDTQY
>TRBV21-1|TRBJ1-5
ASSNRGRVYSNQPQH
>TRBV14|TRBJ2-2
ASSRVWTSGGAQDTGELF
>TRBV2|TRBJ2-1
ATERGGPYNEQF
>TRBV2|TRBJ1-6
ASRNRSPNSPLH
>TRBV5-1|TRBJ2-7
ASSRDNYEQY
>TRBV6-6|TRBJ1-1
ASSYGLSTEAF
>TRBV7-8|TRBJ2-1
ASSLADSHNEQF
>TRBV7-5|TRBJ1-2
VRSSERSGKANYGYT
>TRBV2|TRBJ2-1
ASIGTSGEPTYNEQF
>TRBV6-6|TRBJ2-7
ASRSGTGQYEQY
>TRBV2|TRBJ2-6
ASTPGATGANVLT
>TRBV5-6|TRBJ2-7
ASSWGQPYEQY
>TRBV6-5|TRBJ1-1
ATGRGPEAF
>TRBV30|TRBJ1-1
ACTGSMAF
>TRBV19|TRBJ2-1
ASSIDLREQF
>TRBV12-5|TRBJ2-4
ASGFFIAKNIQY
>TRBV23-1|TRBJ2-5
ATPVETQY
>TRBV2|TRBJ1-5
ASSDRRGSNQPQH
>TRBV5-6|TRBJ1-2
ASSSLNQGVYGYT
>TRBV9|TRBJ2-2
ASSVAFQGGELF
>TRBV7-6|TRBJ2-7
ASSSLPRGYEQY